What follows are 23 T cell receptor beta chains derived from one specimen sequenced in a study of human T cells and chemical hapten exposure (dated by TCRdb to the early 2020s). This specimen's time point label, per the study, means: patch test 3, about 24 weeks after DPC sensitization. This specimen's treatment or condition label, interpreted: therapeutic diphenylcyclopropenone sensitization with weekly scalp DPC. Library preparation employed RACE. The data were produced on a NextSeq 500. TCRdb reprocessed the public reads (quality trimming at Q25 with fastp, clone calling with MiXCR) and kept in-frame beta chains. Rows merge per CDR3 protein into single entries with the most common DNA and genes. In all, the sample holds 85,000 to 100,000 distinct CDR3 sequences, and less than 35% of those were seen once. About 9.4% of the sample rests with the top ten. The specimen was whole blood, collected in connection with sensitization to the hapten diphenylcyclopropenone (DPC). The receptors derive from a man aged 40-50 years with alopecia areata. Some clones in this sample may be carry-over from other donors' samples.

The chain links TRBV12-3 or TRBV12-4 to TRBJ2-1, with a possible D match to TRBD2 (5 bases). The CDR3 loop spans 14 amino acids. Trimming took 7 bases from V and 5 from J, leaving 15 bases between them. CDR3 in DNA: TGTGCCAGCACCTTAGGTCGGCGGGACAATGAGCAGTTCTTC. Protein: CASTLGRRDNEQFF.

V is TRBV5-1 and J is TRBJ2-6; maybe TRBD1 (6 bases). CDR3 length: 16 amino acids. V lost 4 bases and J 0 bases, leaving 11 bases between the germline ends. Germline CDR1 is SGHRS and CDR2 is YFSETQ. CDR3 coding DNA: TGCGCCAGCAGCCTCGGACAGAGCTCTGGGGCCAACGTCCTGACTTTC. Its translation: CASSLGQSSGANVLTF.

This clonotype occurred a few times. This chain joins TRBV15 and TRBJ1-6, with D maybe TRBD1 (5 bases). Germline V CDR1 and CDR2: LNHNV, YYDKDF (reference sequence). The V gene lost 5 bases and the J gene lost 10 bases, with 9 bases spanning the gap. This CDR3 is 12 amino acids long. The CDR3 sequence is CATSPAGSPLHF. The CDR3 DNA is TGTGCCACCAGCCCTGCAGGGTCACCCCTCCACTTT.

This clonotype has more than one count but fewer than ten. The chain links TRBV11-1 to TRBJ2-7, with 8 bases that match TRBD1. J gave up 2 bases and V 1 base, and 4 bases lay outside the gene matches. CDR1 is SGHAT and CDR2 is FQDESV in the germline V gene (reference sequence). The CDR3 totals 15 residues. DNA for the CDR3: TGTGCCAGCAGCTTAGGAGACAGGGGCGCCTACGAGCAGTACTTC. It is translated as CASSLGDRGAYEQYF.

For this clonotype: Its ends do not fully match the called genes, so a read error is possible. The rearrangement joins TRBV25-1 to TRBJ1-1; TRBD1 aligns across 7 bases. Germline V gene data show CDR1 as MGHDK and CDR2 as SYGVNS. CDR3 size: 14 residues. CDR3 region: CVSGADRPYDVAFF. In DNA form, the CDR3 reads TGTGTCAGCGGTGCGGACAGGCCATATGACGTAGCTTTCTTT.

This chain connects TRBV27 to TRBJ2-3, with D possibly matching TRBD1 (6 bases). The length of the CDR3 is 13 residues. From germline, CDR1 is MNHEY and CDR2 SMNVEV (reference sequence). Trimming took 4 bases from V and 1 from J, leaving 6 bases between them. The CDR3 is CASSSGGTDTQYF. CDR3 sequence (DNA): TGTGCCAGCAGTTCAGGGGGCACAGATACGCAGTATTTT.

The V call is TRBV20-1, the J call TRBJ1-6; 8 bases are shared with TRBD1. The germline V gene encodes CDR1 DFQATT and CDR2 SNEGSKA (reference sequence). V dropped 3 bases and J dropped 0; count of bases not matched to a gene: 13. The CDR3 loop spans 19 amino acids. The CDR3 DNA is TGCAGTGCTAGCGGACAGGGACGTGGGACAAGCTCCTATAATTCACCCCTCCACTTT. This codes for CSASGQGRGTSSYNSPLHF.

The table lists this clonotype with many counts. The rearrangement uses TRBV20-1 and TRBJ2-3; D unresolved. The germline CDR1 and CDR2 sequences are DFQATT and SNEGSKA (reference sequence). V lost 3 bases to trimming and J lost 0 bases, with 4 bases between them. This CDR3 contains 12 residues. CDR3 region: CSARGSTDTQYF. In DNA, the CDR3 is TGCAGTGCTAGGGGTAGCACAGATACGCAGTATTTT.

V is TRBV5-1 and J is TRBJ2-1; possibly TRBD2 for D (6 bases). CDR3 length: 14 residues. The ends were cut back, 7 bases at V and 8 bases at J, with 19 bases in the middle. The germline CDR1 and CDR2 sequences are SGHRS and YFSETQ. This CDR3 is CASGSGEHRDEQFF. In DNA form, the CDR3 reads TGCGCCAGCGGTTCGGGAGAACATCGCGATGAGCAGTTCTTC.

The chain has TRBV4-1 and TRBJ1-1; D gene uncertain. CDR1 and CDR2 (germline): MGHRA, YSYEKL. This CDR3 region has 13 residues. The ends were cut back, 0 bases at V and 8 bases at J, with 10 bases in the middle. CDR3 in DNA: TGCGCCAGCAGCCAAGATCCTGGATCCGAAGCTTTCTTT. Amino acid sequence: CASSQDPGSEAFF.

The genes are TRBV12-3 or TRBV12-4 and TRBJ1-1, with D maybe TRBD1 (5 bases). Trimming removed 6 bases at V and 5 bases at J, with 7 bases between. CDR3 length equals 11 residues. CDR3 sequence (DNA): TGTGCCAGCAGGTGGGGGACTGAAGCTTTCTTT. This gives the protein CASRWGTEAFF.

This clonotype came up many times. The V call is TRBV5-6, the J call TRBJ2-7; D is uncertain. Germline V gene sequence: CDR1 SGHDT, CDR2 YYEEEE. There are 13 residues in the CDR3. Trimming pared 4 bases from V and 3 bases from J, leaving 11 bases between. Here the CDR3 DNA reads TGTGCCAGCAGCAGGGATAAGAGCTACGAGCAGTACTTC. Translated: CASSRDKSYEQYF.

This clonotype was picked up a small number of times. The gene calls are TRBV9 and TRBJ1-4, with unresolved D. V lost 0 bases and J lost 8, with 17 bases in between. Germline V gene lookup returns CDR1 SGDLS and CDR2 YYNGEE. The CDR3 extends over 16 amino acids. CDR3 residues: CASSVGVQKFGEKLFF. DNA for the CDR3: TGTGCCAGCAGCGTAGGGGTGCAAAAGTTCGGGGAAAAACTGTTTTTT.

The V and J genes are TRBV15 and TRBJ1-5; no clear D. Germline V gene data show CDR1 as LNHNV and CDR2 as YYDKDF (reference sequence). V was trimmed by 4 bases and J by 1 base, leaving 8 bases between them. This CDR3 spans 14 amino acids. The CDR3, as DNA: TGTGCCACCAGCAATGGAGGGAGCAATCAGCCCCAGCATTTT. This translates into CATSNGGSNQPQHF.

V usage is TRBV3-1 and J usage is TRBJ2-1; TRBD2 aligns across 10 bases. This CDR3 comprises 17 residues. Germline-derived CDR1 and CDR2 are LGHDT and YNNKEL (reference sequence). Germline trimming cut 1 base from V and 6 bases from J; bases unmatched to any gene: 9. CDR3 nucleotides: TGTGCCAGCAGCCAAGGGGACCGGACTAGCGGTTCCAATGAGCAGTTCTTC. It is translated as CASSQGDRTSGSNEQFF.

The chain couples TRBV29-1 to TRBJ2-1; 7 positions match TRBD2. Germline V lookup: CDR1 SQVTM, CDR2 ANQGSEA. The V and J ends lost 4 bases and 8 bases, in that order; junction bases with no gene match: 2. This CDR3 is 11 amino acids long. In DNA, the CDR3 is TGCAGCGTTGGGGGGGGGGATGAGCAGTTCTTC. Translation: CSVGGGDEQFF.

V usage is TRBV18 and J usage is TRBJ1-1; D is unclear. Deletions cut 0 bases from V and 8 bases from J, with 16 bases between. There are 15 residues in the CDR3. Germline lookup yields CDR1 KGHSH and CDR2 LQKENI. Here the CDR3 DNA reads TGTGCCAGCTCACCACCGAGAGGGCGACGAACAGAAGCTTTCTTT. It is translated as CASSPPRGRRTEAFF.

V and J are TRBV24-1 and TRBJ2-5; 12 nucleotides line up with TRBD1. Trimming at V came to 4 bases and at J to 5 bases, leaving 4 bases not matched to a gene. The CDR3 length is 15 residues. Looked up from germline, CDR1 is KGHDR and CDR2 is SFDVKD. The CDR3 DNA sequence: TGTGCCACCAGTGACCGGGACAGGGGGCTCGAGACCCAGTACTTC. Amino acids: CATSDRDRGLETQYF.

The chain uses TRBV25-1 and TRBJ2-1; D ambiguous. The V gene's germline CDR1 is MGHDK and CDR2 SYGVNS. This CDR3 contains 14 residues. Deletions cut 1 base from V and 10 bases from J, with 14 bases between. The CDR3 here is CASSELINAEEQFF. CDR3 DNA sequence: TGTGCCAGCAGTGAATTAATCAACGCGGAGGAGCAGTTCTTC.

This clonotype has a count of ten or more. The CDR3, as DNA: TGCGCCAGCAGCAGGGGGACTAGCGGGAGCGAGACCCAGTACTTC. Its translation: CASSRGTSGSETQYF. The chain joins TRBV5-1 to TRBJ2-5; TRBD2 aligns across 14 bases. This CDR3 has 15 residues. The germline gives CDR1 SGHRS, CDR2 YFSETQ. V lost 4 bases, J lost 5 bases, and 4 bases stayed unmatched.

The chain uses TRBV20-1 and TRBJ1-6; 7 nucleotides line up with TRBD1. The germline V gene has CDR1 DFQATT and CDR2 SNEGSKA (reference sequence). The V gene end was trimmed by 0 bases and the J gene end by 0 bases; junction bases not matched to a gene: 5. The CDR3 runs to 17 residues. The CDR3 protein is CSARDRGQSSYNSPLHF. The CDR3 nucleotides are TGCAGTGCTAGAGATAGGGGACAGAGCTCCTATAATTCACCCCTCCACTTT.

J is TRBJ2-3 and V is TRBV2; 9 bases are a match to TRBD2. V lost 1 base and J lost 6; bases outside the gene matches: 8. The V gene's germline CDR1 is SNHLY and CDR2 FYNNEI. The CDR3 extends over 16 amino acids. The CDR3 nucleotides are TGTGCCAGCAGTGAAGGGATAGCGGGAGACCTGGATACGCAGTATTTT. Protein: CASSEGIAGDLDTQYF.

The chain has TRBV5-1 and TRBJ2-3, with 8 bases identical to TRBD2. The CDR3 has 14 residues. Germline assignment: CDR1 SGHRS and CDR2 YFSETQ. Losses at the gene ends were 0 bases for V and 8 bases for J; bases not matched to a gene: 5. In DNA form, the CDR3 reads TGCGCCAGCAGCTTGGCTCTAGCGGGTACTACGCAGTATTTT. Encoded protein: CASSLALAGTTQYF.